This T cell receptor (beta chain) emerged from a study of tumor and adjacent non-tumor tissue in lung cancer. TCRbeta libraries were built with three rounds of nested PCR, modified from ARM-PCR. From the multiplex PCR reads, TCRdb called clonotypes with MiXCR, one entry per CDR3 protein. The sample includes 60,000 or so distinct CDR3 sequences, roughly 60% seen only once; the top ten take 25% to 35%. This CDR3 is built from 12 residues. The V and J ends lost 2 bases and 7 bases respectively, with 7 bases between them. Germline V lookup: CDR1 SGHTA, CDR2 FQGTGA. No cell sorting was done before RNA was extracted from the tissue. This non-tumor lung sample came from over 3 cm beyond the tumor edge.

The source of this sequence is a man between 65 and 85 years old with non-small cell lung cancer. Sequencing was performed on distant non-tumor lung tissue. The chain employs TRBV7-3 and TRBJ2-3; D is unresolved. The CDR3 sequence is CASSLGAHTQYF. CDR3 DNA: TGTGCCAGCAGCTTAGGCGCACATACGCAGTATTTT.